This T cell receptor beta chain is drawn from a study of blood T cell repertoires in COVID-19. Generated by immunoSEQ multiplex PCR, the TCRdb table keeps only in-frame clones and is missing some. The profile shows 150,000 to 200,000 clones, just under 95% of them singletons. The germline CDR1 and CDR2 sequences are SGHTS and YDEGEE. The length of the CDR3 is 14 residues. After removal of 4 bases from V and 0 bases from J, the junction contained 4 bases not matched to a gene. Sequencing was performed on peripheral blood. The chain joins TRBV5-8 to TRBJ2-7; 7 bases line up with TRBD1. This TCR derives from a woman aged 50 to 65 with acute or convalescent COVID-19. CDR3 protein: CASSPGTDSYEQYF. The CDR3 DNA follows: TGTGCCAGCAGCCCCGGGACAGACTCCTACGAGCAGTACTTC.